One sample yielded the 27 T cell receptor beta chains listed below, sequenced in a study of cytomegalovirus exposure and HLA in healthy donors. The PCR ran on 60 Vbeta and 13 Jbeta primers. Clones were sequenced by immunoSEQ multiplex PCR, and TCRdb holds only the in-frame ones, with some missing. The listing contains about 170,000 clones. Sequencing was carried out using PBMCs. These receptors were obtained from a woman aged 55 to 70 in good health and CMV-seronegative.

The gene calls are TRBV5-5 and TRBJ1-4; D unresolved. The V gene lost 0 bases and the J gene lost 5 bases, with 8 bases spanning the gap. Germline values: CDR1 SGHKS, CDR2 YYEKEE (reference sequence). CDR3 length equals 14 residues. The CDR3 region is CASSLGTANEKLFF. DNA for the CDR3: TGTGCCAGCAGCTTGGGGACTGCAAATGAAAAACTGTTTTTT.

The chain links TRBV7-9 to TRBJ2-7; TRBD1 agrees at 9 bases. Germline values: CDR1 SEHNR, CDR2 FQNEAQ (reference sequence). This CDR3 has 14 residues. V lost 4 bases, J lost 3 bases, and 4 bases stayed unmatched. CDR3 residues: CASSWGQGNYEQYF. The CDR3 DNA reads as TGTGCCAGCAGCTGGGGACAGGGAAACTACGAGCAGTACTTC. The whole variable domain, remainder taken from reference TRBV7-9 and TRBJ2-7, is DTGVSQNPRHKITKRGQNVTFRCDPISEHNRLYWYRQTLGQGPEFLTYFQNEAQLEKSRLLSDRFSAERPKGSFSTLEIQRTEQGDSAMYLCASSWGQGNYEQYFGPGTRLTVT.

The chain is built from TRBV5-6 and TRBJ1-2; no clear D gene. CDR3 length equals 14 residues. Germline V gene sequence: CDR1 SGHDT, CDR2 YYEEEE. Trimming removed 2 bases from V and 6 bases from J, with 14 bases in between. CDR3 in amino acids: CASSFGGSDHGYTF. The CDR3 region has the DNA TGTGCCAGCAGCTTCGGAGGGTCGGACCATGGCTACACCTTC.

This rearrangement joins TRBV6-5 to TRBJ2-7; 10 bases are a match to TRBD1. Germline CDR1 is MNHEY and CDR2 is SVGAGI. The CDR3 length is 14 residues. After removal of 6 bases from V and 2 bases from J, the junction contained 4 bases not matched to a gene. CDR3 amino acids: CASSWDRGTYEQYF. The CDR3 region has the DNA TGTGCCAGCAGCTGGGACAGGGGAACCTACGAGCAGTACTTC.

The chain carries TRBV7-3 and TRBJ2-5; 11 positions agree with TRBD2. In germline, CDR1 is SGHTA, CDR2 FQGTGA. With V trimmed by 5 bases and J by 3 bases, 8 bases remained unmatched. The CDR3 has 16 residues. This CDR3 is CASSLRLAGIEETQYF. CDR3 bases: TGTGCCAGCAGCCTAAGACTAGCGGGGATCGAAGAGACCCAGTACTTC.

The chain joins TRBV7-6 to TRBJ2-4, with D perhaps TRBD1 (6 bases). CDR1 is SGHVS and CDR2 is FNYEAQ in the germline V gene. This CDR3 is built from 17 residues. V was pared by 0 bases and J by 0 bases, with 12 bases between. CDR3 loop: CASSLALAGAAKNIQYF. The CDR3 DNA reads as TGTGCCAGCAGCTTAGCGTTAGCAGGGGCAGCCAAAAACATTCAGTACTTC.

This chain joins TRBV4-2 and TRBJ1-5; TRBD1 is a possible D gene (6 bases). This CDR3 has 15 amino acids. V dropped 5 bases and J dropped 7 bases, with 18 bases sitting between them. The germline V gene encodes CDR1 LGHNA and CDR2 YNFKEQ. The CDR3 DNA is TGTGCCAGCAGCGTGACGGGGGGCGGGGGCCAGCCCCAGCATTTT. This sequence encodes CASSVTGGGGQPQHF.

V is TRBV5-1 and J is TRBJ1-1; possibly TRBD1 for D (6 bases). Germline V gene sequence: CDR1 SGHRS, CDR2 YFSETQ. The CDR3 contains 15 residues. Trimming left V 5 bases short and J 0 bases short, with 14 bases between. The CDR3, as DNA: TGCGCCAGCAGTCGGGGGGGCTCGATGAACACTGAAGCTTTCTTT. This sequence encodes CASSRGGSMNTEAFF. Using reference TRBV5-1 and TRBJ1-1 for the parts outside the CDR3, the full variable domain is KAGVTQTPRYLIKTRGQQVTLSCSPISGHRSVSWYQQTPGQGLQFLFEYFSETQRNKGNFPGRFSGRQFSNSRSEMNVSTLELGDSALYLCASSRGGSMNTEAFFGQGTRLTVV.

V is TRBV7-9 and J is TRBJ1-4, with D possibly TRBD1 on 6 matching bases. Germline lookup yields CDR1 SEHNR and CDR2 FQNEAQ (reference sequence). The germline V and J ends were trimmed by 3 bases and 11 bases, with 16 bases remaining between them. The CDR3 contains 14 residues. The CDR3 bases are TGTGCCAGCAGCTTTCGGTCGCAGGGGTTGAAACTGTTTTTT. The encoded protein is CASSFRSQGLKLFF.

The rearrangement joins TRBV2 to TRBJ1-2; D may be TRBD1 (5 bases). Germline loops: CDR1 SNHLY, CDR2 FYNNEI. Deletions cut 1 base from V and 4 bases from J, with 16 bases between. The CDR3 is 16 residues long. CDR3 amino acids: CASSEEMGPRAYGYTF. The CDR3 nucleotides are TGTGCCAGCAGTGAAGAGATGGGGCCTAGGGCCTATGGCTACACCTTC.

The V gene is TRBV20-1, the J gene TRBJ2-7, with D maybe TRBD1 (6 bases). The germline V gene encodes CDR1 DFQATT and CDR2 SNEGSKA (reference sequence). The CDR3 consists of 11 residues. The germline V and J ends were trimmed by 7 bases and 5 bases, with 12 bases remaining between them. CDR3 coding DNA: TGCAGTGGCCAGGGGTTCGACGAGCAGTACTTC. Protein: CSGQGFDEQYF.

The chain couples TRBV7-9 to TRBJ2-6; possibly TRBD1 for D (5 bases). Looked up from germline, CDR1 is SEHNR and CDR2 is FQNEAQ (reference sequence). CDR3 length equals 15 residues. V was trimmed by 1 base and J by 2 bases, leaving 6 bases between them. CDR3 nucleotide sequence: TGTGCCAGCAGCTTAGGGGGCGCTGGGGCCAACGTCCTGACTTTC. It translates to CASSLGGAGANVLTF. Using reference TRBV7-9 and TRBJ2-6 for the parts outside the CDR3, the full variable domain is DTGVSQNPRHKITKRGQNVTFRCDPISEHNRLYWYRQTLGQGPEFLTYFQNEAQLEKSRLLSDRFSAERPKGSFSTLEIQRTEQGDSAMYLCASSLGGAGANVLTFGAGSRLTVL.

V is TRBV10-3 and J is TRBJ2-1; 7 bases fit TRBD1. Trimming at V came to 6 bases and at J to 5 bases, leaving 4 bases not matched to a gene. From germline, CDR1 is ENHRY and CDR2 SYGVKD. The CDR3 extends over 13 amino acids. This CDR3 is CAIRNDRDNEQFF. Here the CDR3 DNA reads TGTGCCATCAGAAACGACAGGGACAATGAGCAGTTCTTC.

The chain combines TRBV11-2 with TRBJ1-2; 9 bases are a match to TRBD1. V lost 4 bases to trimming and J lost 7 bases; unmatched junction nucleotides: 7. This CDR3 has 14 residues. Looked up from germline, CDR1 is SGHAT and CDR2 is FQNNGV. Here the CDR3 DNA reads TGTGCCAGCAGCTCCGGGACAGGGTTAGGTGGCTACACCTTC. This codes for CASSSGTGLGGYTF.

The rearrangement joins TRBV29-1 to TRBJ2-2; D is unclear. Deletions cut 4 bases from V and 1 base from J, with 10 bases between. Per germline, CDR1 SQVTM and CDR2 ANQGSEA. The CDR3 totals 14 residues. CDR3 nucleotide sequence: TGCAGCGTTGTCACCAGTTTGAACACCGGGGAGCTGTTTTTT. Translated: CSVVTSLNTGELFF.

This chain links TRBV5-1 with TRBJ2-1; 10 positions agree with TRBD2. The CDR3 extends over 19 amino acids. Germline V gene sequence: CDR1 SGHRS, CDR2 YFSETQ. V lost 0 bases to trimming and J lost 0 bases; unmatched junction nucleotides: 9. The CDR3 DNA follows: TGCGCCAGCAGCTTGGAGGTTAGCGGGGGGTTTAGCTCCTACAATGAGCAGTTCTTC. This translates into CASSLEVSGGFSSYNEQFF.

This sequence joins TRBV5-1 and TRBJ1-3, with D perhaps matching TRBD1 (6 bases). V lost 0 bases and J lost 4, with 14 bases in between. The germline gives CDR1 SGHRS, CDR2 YFSETQ. CDR3 length: 16 amino acids. DNA for the CDR3: TGCGCCAGCAGCTTGGCCCCTACAGGGTCCGGAAACACCATATATTTT. This encodes CASSLAPTGSGNTIYF.

The V call is TRBV5-1, the J call TRBJ1-1, with a possible D match to TRBD1 (6 bases). The germline V gene has CDR1 SGHRS and CDR2 YFSETQ. The CDR3 consists of 14 residues. Trimming took 0 bases from V and 1 from J, leaving 7 bases between them. CDR3 in DNA: TGCGCCAGCAGCTTGGTAGGGGGGAACACTGAAGCTTTCTTT. Translated: CASSLVGGNTEAFF.

This chain links TRBV18 with TRBJ1-1; D call uncertain. In germline, CDR1 is KGHSH, CDR2 LQKENI. The V and J ends lost 5 bases and 7 bases respectively, with 14 bases between them. CDR3 size: 13 residues. The CDR3 region has the DNA TGTGCCAGCTCAACTAGGGCCGACCTTGAAGCTTTCTTT. Translating it yields CASSTRADLEAFF.

V and J are TRBV7-9 and TRBJ2-5; a possible D gene is TRBD1 (5 bases). CDR1 is SEHNR, CDR2 FQNEAQ, per germline (reference sequence). There are 14 residues in the CDR3. V was trimmed by 3 bases and J by 1 base, leaving 9 bases between them. The CDR3 nucleotides read TGTGCCAGCAGCTTGGCAGGGTTCCAAGAGACCCAGTACTTC. Translating it yields CASSLAGFQETQYF. Using reference TRBV7-9 and TRBJ2-5 for the parts outside the CDR3, the full variable domain is DTGVSQNPRHKITKRGQNVTFRCDPISEHNRLYWYRQTLGQGPEFLTYFQNEAQLEKSRLLSDRFSAERPKGSFSTLEIQRTEQGDSAMYLCASSLAGFQETQYFGPGTRLLVL.

The chain has TRBV7-3 and TRBJ2-1, with 10 bases lining up with TRBD2. The germline gives CDR1 SGHTA, CDR2 FQGTGA. Germline trimming cut 2 bases from V and 4 bases from J; bases unmatched to any gene: 2. The CDR3 is 15 residues long. CDR3: CASSLGLADYNEQFF. CDR3 sequence (DNA): TGTGCCAGCAGCTTAGGACTAGCGGATTACAATGAGCAGTTCTTC. The entire variable domain, with the rest obtained from reference TRBV7-3 and TRBJ2-1, is as follows: GAGVSQTPSNKVTEKGKYVELRCDPISGHTALYWYRQSLGQGPEFLIYFQGTGAADDSGLPNDRFFAVRPEGSVSTLKIQRTERGDSAVYLCASSLGLADYNEQFFGPGTRLTVL.

The V gene is TRBV18, the J gene TRBJ2-4; 11 bases are shared with TRBD1. Germline values: CDR1 KGHSH, CDR2 LQKENI. CDR3 length equals 15 residues. V was clipped by 5 bases and J by 7 bases; unmatched bases: 7. CDR3: CASSSTGTGGNIQYF. The CDR3 DNA sequence: TGTGCCAGCTCAAGCACCGGGACAGGGGGGAACATTCAGTACTTC. Using reference TRBV18 and TRBJ2-4 for the parts outside the CDR3, the full variable domain is NAGVMQNPRHLVRRRGQEARLRCSPMKGHSHVYWYRQLPEEGLKFMVYLQKENIIDESGMPKERFSAEFPKEGPSILRIQQVVRGDSAAYFCASSSTGTGGNIQYFGAGTRLSVL.

The chain combines TRBV5-6 with TRBJ2-1; no clear D. V lost 1 base, J lost 5 bases, and 4 bases lay in between. Germline CDR1 reads SGHDT; CDR2 reads YYEEEE. The length of the CDR3 is 12 residues. The DNA of the CDR3 is TGTGCCAGCAGCTTGCCAGACAATGAGCAGTTCTTC. Translation gives CASSLPDNEQFF.

The chain combines TRBV2 with TRBJ1-5; 7 positions agree with TRBD1. The CDR3 length is 14 residues. Losses at the gene ends were 9 bases for V and 7 bases for J; bases not matched to a gene: 12. CDR1 SNHLY and CDR2 FYNNEI come from the germline V gene. This CDR3 is CARGGPEGKQPQHF. The CDR3 region has the DNA TGTGCCAGAGGGGGCCCAGAGGGGAAGCAGCCCCAGCATTTT.

J is TRBJ2-7 and V is TRBV28; a possible D gene is TRBD1 (6 bases). Trimming removed 6 bases from V and 1 base from J, with 10 bases in between. The length of the CDR3 is 13 residues. Germline lookup yields CDR1 MDHEN and CDR2 SYDVKM. This CDR3 reads CASSPGQSYEQYF. CDR3 coding DNA: TGTGCCAGCAGCCCTGGACAGTCCTACGAGCAGTACTTC.

The chain employs TRBV5-5 and TRBJ2-7, with a possible D match to TRBD2 (6 bases). This CDR3 region has 15 residues. The germline gives CDR1 SGHKS, CDR2 YYEKEE (reference sequence). V shed 4 bases and J shed 3 bases, with 17 bases lying between them. CDR3 region: CASSPGTGVIYEQYF. CDR3 sequence (DNA): TGTGCCAGCAGCCCGGGGACGGGAGTAATCTACGAGCAGTACTTC.

The chain uses TRBV18 and TRBJ1-1, with 8 bases lining up with TRBD1. Looked up from germline, CDR1 is KGHSH and CDR2 is LQKENI. Trimming took 3 bases from V and 4 from J; bases not matched to a gene: 13. The CDR3 runs 17 residues. The CDR3 reads CASSPVGQGAVSTEAFF. The CDR3 DNA follows: TGTGCCAGCTCACCGGTGGGCCAGGGGGCGGTGTCCACTGAAGCTTTCTTT.